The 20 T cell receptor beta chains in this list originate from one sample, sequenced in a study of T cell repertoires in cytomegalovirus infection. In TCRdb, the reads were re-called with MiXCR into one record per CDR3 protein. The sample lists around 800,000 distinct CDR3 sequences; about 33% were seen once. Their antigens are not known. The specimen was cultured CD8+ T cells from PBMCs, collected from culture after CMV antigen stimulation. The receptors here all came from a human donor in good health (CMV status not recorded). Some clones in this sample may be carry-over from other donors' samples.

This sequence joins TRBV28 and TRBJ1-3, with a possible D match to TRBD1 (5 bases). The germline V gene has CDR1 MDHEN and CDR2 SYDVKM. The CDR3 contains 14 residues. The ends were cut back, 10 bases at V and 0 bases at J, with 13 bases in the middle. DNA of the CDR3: TGTGCCACCAATCCGACAGACTCTGGAAACACCATATATTTT. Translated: CATNPTDSGNTIYF.

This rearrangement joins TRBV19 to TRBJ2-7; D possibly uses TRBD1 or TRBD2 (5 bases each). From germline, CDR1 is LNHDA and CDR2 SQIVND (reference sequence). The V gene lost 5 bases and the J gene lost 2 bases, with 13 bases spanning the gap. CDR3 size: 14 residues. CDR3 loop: CASSPGQAAYEQYV. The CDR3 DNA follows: TGTGCCAGTAGTCCGGGGCAGGCAGCCTACGAGCAGTACGTC.

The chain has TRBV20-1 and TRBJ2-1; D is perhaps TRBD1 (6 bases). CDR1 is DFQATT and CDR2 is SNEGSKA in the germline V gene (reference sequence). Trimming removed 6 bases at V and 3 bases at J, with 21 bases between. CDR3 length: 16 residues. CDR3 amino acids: CSALTPWDKNYNEQFF. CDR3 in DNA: TGCAGTGCCCTCACCCCCTGGGACAAAAACTACAATGAGCAGTTCTTC.

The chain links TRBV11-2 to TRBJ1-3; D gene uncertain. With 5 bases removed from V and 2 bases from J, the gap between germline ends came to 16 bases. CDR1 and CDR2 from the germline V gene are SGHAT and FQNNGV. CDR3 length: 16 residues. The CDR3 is CASSSPGLWAGNTIYF. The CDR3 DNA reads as TGTGCCAGCAGCAGCCCCGGCCTCTGGGCTGGAAACACCATATATTTT. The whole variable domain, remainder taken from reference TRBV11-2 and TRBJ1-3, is EAGVAQSPRYKIIEKRQSVAFWCNPISGHATLYWYQQILGQGPKLLIQFQNNGVVDDSQLPKDRFSAERLKGVDSTLKIQPAKLEDSAVYLCASSSPGLWAGNTIYFGEGSWLTVV.

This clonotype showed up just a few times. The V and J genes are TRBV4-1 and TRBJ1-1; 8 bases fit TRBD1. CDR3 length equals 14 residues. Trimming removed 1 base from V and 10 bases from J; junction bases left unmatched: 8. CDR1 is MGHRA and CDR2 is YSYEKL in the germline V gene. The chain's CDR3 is CASSQGTGLHGAFF. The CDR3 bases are TGCGCCAGCAGCCAAGGGACAGGGTTACACGGAGCTTTCTTT.

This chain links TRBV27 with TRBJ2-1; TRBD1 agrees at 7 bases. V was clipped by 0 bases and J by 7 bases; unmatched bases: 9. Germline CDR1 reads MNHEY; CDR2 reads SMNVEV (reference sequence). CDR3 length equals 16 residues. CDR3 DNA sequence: TGTGCCAGCAGTTTATCCTGGGGACAGATCGGGAATGAGCAGTTCTTC. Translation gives CASSLSWGQIGNEQFF.

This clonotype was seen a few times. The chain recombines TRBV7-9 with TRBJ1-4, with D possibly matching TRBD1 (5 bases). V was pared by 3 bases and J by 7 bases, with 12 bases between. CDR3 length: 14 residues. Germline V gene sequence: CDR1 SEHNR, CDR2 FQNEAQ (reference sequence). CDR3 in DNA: TGTGCCAGCAGCTTGGGACGGTCTGCTGAAAAACTGTTTTTT. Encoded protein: CASSLGRSAEKLFF.

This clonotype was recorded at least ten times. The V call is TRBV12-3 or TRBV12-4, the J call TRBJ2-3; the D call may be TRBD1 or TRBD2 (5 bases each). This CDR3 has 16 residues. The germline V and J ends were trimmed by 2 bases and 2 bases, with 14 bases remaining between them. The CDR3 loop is CASSLTLRDPTDTQYF. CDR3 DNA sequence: TGTGCCAGCAGTTTAACCCTACGGGACCCCACAGATACGCAGTATTTT.

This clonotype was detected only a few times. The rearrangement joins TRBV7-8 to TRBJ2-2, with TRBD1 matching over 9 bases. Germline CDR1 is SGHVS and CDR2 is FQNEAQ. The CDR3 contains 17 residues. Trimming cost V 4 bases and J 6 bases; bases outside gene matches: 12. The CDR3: CASSSGGQGQLAGELFF. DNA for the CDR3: TGTGCCAGCAGCTCGGGGGGACAGGGCCAGCTGGCCGGGGAGCTGTTTTTT.

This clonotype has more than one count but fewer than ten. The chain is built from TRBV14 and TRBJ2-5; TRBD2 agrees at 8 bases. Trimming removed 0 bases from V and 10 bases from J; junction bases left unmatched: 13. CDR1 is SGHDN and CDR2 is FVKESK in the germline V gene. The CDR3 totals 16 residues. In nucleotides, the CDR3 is TGTGCCAGCAGCCAAGATCGGGGGGGCCGTTCGGGGGACCAGTACTTC. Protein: CASSQDRGGRSGDQYF.

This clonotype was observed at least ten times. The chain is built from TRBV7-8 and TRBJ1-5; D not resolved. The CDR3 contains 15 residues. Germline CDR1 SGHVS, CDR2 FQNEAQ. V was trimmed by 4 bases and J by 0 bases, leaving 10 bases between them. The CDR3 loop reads CASSSTIGSNQPQHF. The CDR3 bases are TGTGCCAGCAGCTCTACAATCGGTAGCAATCAGCCCCAGCATTTT.

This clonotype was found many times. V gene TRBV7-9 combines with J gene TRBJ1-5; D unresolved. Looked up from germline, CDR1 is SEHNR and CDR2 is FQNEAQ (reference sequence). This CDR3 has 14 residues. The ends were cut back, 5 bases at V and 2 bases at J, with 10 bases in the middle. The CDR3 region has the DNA TGTGCCAGCAGCCCCACCGGCGGCAATCAGCCCCAGCATTTT. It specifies CASSPTGGNQPQHF.

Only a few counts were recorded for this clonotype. The CDR3 region is CASSSAGRETQYF. The CDR3 DNA follows: TGTGCCAGCAGTTCAGCAGGGAGGGAGACCCAGTACTTC. The J gene is TRBJ2-5, the V gene TRBV12-3 or TRBV12-4, with D tentatively TRBD2 (6 bases). This CDR3 has 13 residues. Between the trimmed V and J ends, which lost 4 bases and 5 bases, there was a span of 11 bases.

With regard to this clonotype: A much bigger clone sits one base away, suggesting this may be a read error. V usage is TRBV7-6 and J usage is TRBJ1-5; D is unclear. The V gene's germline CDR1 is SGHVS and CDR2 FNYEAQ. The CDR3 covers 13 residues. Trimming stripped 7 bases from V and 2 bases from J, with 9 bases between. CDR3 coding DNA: TGTGCCAGCACCACGTATGGCAATCAGCCCCAGCATTTT. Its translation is CASTTYGNQPQHF.

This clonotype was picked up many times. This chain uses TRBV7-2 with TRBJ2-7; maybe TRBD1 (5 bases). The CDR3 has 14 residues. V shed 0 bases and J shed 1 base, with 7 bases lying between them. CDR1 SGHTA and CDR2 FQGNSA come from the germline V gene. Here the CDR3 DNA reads TGTGCCAGCAGCTTAGCGGGGCCGTCCTACGAGCAGTACTTC. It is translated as CASSLAGPSYEQYF.

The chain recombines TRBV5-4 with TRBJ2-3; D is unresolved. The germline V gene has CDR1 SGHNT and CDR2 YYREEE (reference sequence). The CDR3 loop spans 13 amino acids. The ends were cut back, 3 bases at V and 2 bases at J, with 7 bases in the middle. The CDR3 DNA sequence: TGTGCCAGCAGCTCCCAAGCCACAGATACGCAGTATTTT. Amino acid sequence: CASSSQATDTQYF.

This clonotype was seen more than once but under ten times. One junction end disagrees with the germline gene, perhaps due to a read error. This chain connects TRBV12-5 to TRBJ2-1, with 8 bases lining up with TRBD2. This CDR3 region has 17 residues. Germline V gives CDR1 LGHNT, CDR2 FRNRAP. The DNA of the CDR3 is TGTGCTAGTGGTTTCGAGGAGCGGGGGCCACGTCTCTATGAGCAGTTCTTT. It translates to CASGFEERGPRLYEQFF.

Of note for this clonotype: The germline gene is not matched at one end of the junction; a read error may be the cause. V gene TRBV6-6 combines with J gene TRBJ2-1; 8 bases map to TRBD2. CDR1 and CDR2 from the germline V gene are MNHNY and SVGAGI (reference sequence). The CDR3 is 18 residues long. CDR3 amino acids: CASSYLTTSATSYIEQFF. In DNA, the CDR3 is TGTGCCAGCAGTTACCTCACGACTAGCGCGACCTCCTACATTGAGCAGTTCTTC.

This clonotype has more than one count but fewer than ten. The chain's CDR3 is CASSPWDSINQPQHF. The CDR3 region has the DNA TGTGCCAGCAGCCCCTGGGACAGCATCAATCAGCCCCAGCATTTT. The chain links TRBV7-2 to TRBJ1-5, with 7 bases identical to TRBD1. The germline V gene encodes CDR1 SGHTA and CDR2 FQGNSA. CDR3 size: 15 residues. J lost 3 bases, V lost 5 bases, and 7 bases had no gene match.

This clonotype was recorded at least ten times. Here the CDR3 reads CASSSGRPGYGYTF. The CDR3 region has the DNA TGTGCCAGCAGCTCCGGGAGGCCGGGATATGGCTACACCTTC. The rearrangement uses TRBV5-6 and TRBJ1-2; no definite D call. The germline V and J ends were trimmed by 3 bases and 5 bases, with 14 bases remaining between them. Per germline, CDR1 SGHDT and CDR2 YYEEEE. The CDR3 is made up of 14 amino acids. Full variable domain (remainder filled in from reference TRBV5-6 and TRBJ1-2): DAGVTQSPTHLIKTRGQQVTLRCSPKSGHDTVSWYQQALGQGPQFIFQYYEEEERQRGNFPDRFSGHQFPNYSSELNVNALLLGDSALYLCASSSGRPGYGYTFGSGTRLTVV.